These 6 T cell receptor beta chains share one sample of origin, sequenced in a study of cytomegalovirus exposure and HLA in healthy donors. Vbeta (60) and Jbeta (13) primers were used in the PCR. Assay used: immunoSEQ multiplex PCR; TCRdb lists only in-frame clones, some missing. This table holds tens of thousands of clones. The source material was PBMCs. These receptors were obtained from a female donor in good health and CMV-seropositive.

V usage is TRBV5-1 and J usage is TRBJ2-1; possibly TRBD2 for D (6 bases). The V gene lost 4 bases and the J gene lost 9 bases, with 23 bases spanning the gap. Germline V gene sequence: CDR1 SGHRS, CDR2 YFSETQ. The CDR3 has 16 amino acids. The CDR3 DNA reads TGCGCCAGCAGCCTGGTTGTAGCGGCGACGGGGATTGAGCAGTTCTTC. Amino acids: CASSLVVAATGIEQFF.

The rearrangement links TRBV15 to TRBJ1-2, with 7 nucleotides matching TRBD1. The trim removed 1 base at V and 4 bases at J, leaving 6 bases unmatched. Germline CDR1 and CDR2: LNHNV and YYDKDF (reference sequence). This CDR3 spans 15 amino acids. CDR3 nucleotides: TGTGCCACCAGCAGAGCAGGGGGGATCAGCTATGGCTACACCTTC. Protein product: CATSRAGGISYGYTF.

This chain links TRBV6-1 with TRBJ2-3; D might be TRBD1 (6 bases). The CDR3 spans 15 residues. V was trimmed by 3 bases and J by 4 bases, leaving 14 bases between them. CDR1 and CDR2 from the germline V gene are MNHNS and SASEGT. CDR3 in amino acids: CASSDRTEAADTQYF. The CDR3 coding sequence is TGTGCCAGCAGTGATAGGACAGAAGCAGCAGATACGCAGTATTTT.

Here the CDR3 reads CASSLVVGSSYEQYF. The CDR3 region has the DNA TGTGCCAGCAGCTTAGTAGTGGGCAGTTCCTACGAGCAGTACTTC. The V gene is TRBV11-2, the J gene TRBJ2-7; the D is unclear. Deletions cut 1 base from V and 1 base from J, with 11 bases between. CDR1 and CDR2 from the germline V gene are SGHAT and FQNNGV. The CDR3 length is 15 residues.

V and J are TRBV4-3 and TRBJ2-7; 12 nucleotides agree with TRBD1. Germline loops: CDR1 LGHNA, CDR2 YSLEER. Trimming at V came to 3 bases and at J to 0 bases, leaving 12 bases not matched to a gene. The CDR3 totals 19 residues. CDR3 sequence: CASSQYRDRGRSTSYEQYF. CDR3 sequence (DNA): TGCGCCAGCAGCCAGTACCGGGACAGGGGGCGTAGTACCTCCTACGAGCAGTACTTC.

The CDR3 sequence: CASSQSPKGEWGPYF. The CDR3 DNA is TGCGCCAGCAGCCAATCTCCTAAGGGGGAGTGGGGTCCTTACTTC. V and J are TRBV4-1 and TRBJ2-5; a possible D gene is TRBD1 (6 bases). V was trimmed by 2 bases and J by 14 bases, leaving 24 bases between them. CDR1 MGHRA and CDR2 YSYEKL come from the germline V gene. This CDR3 is built from 15 residues.